Listed here are 26 T cell receptor beta chains from one sample, sequenced in a study of shared clonotypes between healthy human individuals. Profiled with immunoSEQ multiplex PCR; TCRdb holds only in-frame clones, not every one. The table records roughly 2.6 million clones, approximately 92% of them present only once. The material sequenced was naive CD4+ T cells sorted from blood. This sample's subset: CD45RA+ positively selected. All receptors derive from a man aged 18-30 years in good health.

V and J are TRBV4-3 and TRBJ2-6, with D possibly TRBD2 on 5 matching bases. Germline CDR1 LGHNA, CDR2 YSLEER. The CDR3 runs 17 residues. V was cut by 0 bases and J by 2 bases, with 11 bases left in between. The CDR3 coding sequence is TGCGCCAGCAGCCAAGATATTGCGGGTCCTGGGGCCAACGTCCTGACTTTC. Translation gives CASSQDIAGPGANVLTF.

The chain uses TRBV28 and TRBJ2-5; no clear D gene. Trimming left V 3 bases short and J 1 base short, with 9 bases between. Germline V gene lookup returns CDR1 MDHEN and CDR2 SYDVKM. The CDR3 covers 14 residues. CDR3 in amino acids: CASSFGSVQETQYF. CDR3 nucleotides: TGTGCCAGCAGTTTTGGGTCAGTCCAAGAGACCCAGTACTTC.

The chain is built from TRBV7-2 and TRBJ2-2; D perhaps matches TRBD2 (5 bases). The CDR3 runs 15 residues. V shed 7 bases and J shed 1 base, with 13 bases lying between them. The germline V gene encodes CDR1 SGHTA and CDR2 FQGNSA. The CDR3, as DNA: TGTGCCAGCAACGTACTAGTGGGGAACACCGGGGAGCTGTTTTTT. Translation gives CASNVLVGNTGELFF.

This clone was counted once. The genes are TRBV29-1 and TRBJ2-1, with 8 bases matching TRBD2. V was clipped by 8 bases and J by 0 bases; unmatched bases: 6. The CDR3 is made up of 14 amino acids. Germline CDR1 and CDR2: SQVTM and ANQGSEA. CDR3 amino acids: CSSVAGSSYNEQFF. CDR3 sequence (DNA): TGCAGCAGCGTAGCGGGGAGCTCCTACAATGAGCAGTTCTTC.

A note on this clone: Other DNA sequences in this specimen translate into the identical CDR3. J is TRBJ1-2 and V is TRBV10-3; D might be TRBD1 (6 bases). Trimming shortened V by 3 bases and J by 4 bases, and 9 bases separated the two germline ends. Germline V gives CDR1 ENHRY, CDR2 SYGVKD. The CDR3 covers 13 residues. CDR3 sequence reads: CAISEGQSYGYTF. CDR3 in DNA: TGTGCCATCAGTGAAGGACAGAGCTATGGCTACACCTTC.

On this clone: This sample includes further DNA sequences coding for the same CDR3. This rearrangement joins TRBV5-1 to TRBJ1-5, with D uncertain. This CDR3 region has 13 residues. V was cut by 0 bases and J by 4 bases, with 5 bases left in between. Germline V gives CDR1 SGHRS, CDR2 YFSETQ. The CDR3 DNA reads TGCGCCAGCAGCTTGGGACCGAATCAGCCCCAGCATTTT. This translates into CASSLGPNQPQHF.

The chain couples TRBV19 to TRBJ2-3; D ambiguous. Germline CDR1 is LNHDA and CDR2 is SQIVND (reference sequence). The CDR3 is made up of 15 amino acids. V was pared by 1 base and J by 5 bases, with 13 bases between. DNA of the CDR3: TGTGCCAGTAGTATAGGGTTCTCCACTCAAGATACGCAGTATTTT. It is translated as CASSIGFSTQDTQYF.

CDR3 residues: CASSPTLAKNIQYF. The CDR3 coding sequence is TGTGCCAGCAGCCCTACATTAGCCAAAAACATTCAGTACTTC. This chain uses TRBV7-8 with TRBJ2-4; D unresolved. The CDR3 contains 14 residues. The V gene's germline CDR1 is SGHVS and CDR2 FQNEAQ. The ends were cut back, 5 bases at V and 0 bases at J, with 8 bases in the middle. Supplemented by reference TRBV7-8 and TRBJ2-4, the full variable domain reads GAGVSQSPRYKVAKRGQDVALRCDPISGHVSLFWYQQALGQGPEFLTYFQNEAQLDKSGLPSDRFFAERPEGSVSTLKIQRTQQEDSAVYLCASSPTLAKNIQYFGAGTRLSVL.

The rearrangement uses TRBV19 and TRBJ1-5; possible D gene TRBD1, 5 bases. Germline CDR1 is LNHDA and CDR2 is SQIVND (reference sequence). The CDR3 extends over 18 amino acids. Deletions cut 3 bases from V and 2 bases from J, with 20 bases between. DNA of the CDR3: TGTGCCAGTAGTATCGGGGGGTATTACGATGTCGGCAATCAGCCCCAGCATTTT. This codes for CASSIGGYYDVGNQPQHF.

The rearrangement joins TRBV6-1 to TRBJ2-3, with TRBD1 matching over 10 bases. The CDR3 runs 15 residues. With 7 bases clipped from V and 5 bases from J, the junction kept 9 bases outside the gene matches. CDR1 and CDR2 (germline): MNHNS, SASEGT. The DNA for the CDR3 is TGTGCCAGCAAAAGGACAGGGGGGTTTGGAGATACGCAGTATTTT. This codes for CASKRTGGFGDTQYF.

Remarks on this clone: The sample contains more than one DNA sequence encoding this CDR3. J is TRBJ1-2 and V is TRBV7-2; D unresolved. V lost 0 bases, J lost 4 bases, and 6 bases lay in between. From germline, CDR1 is SGHTA and CDR2 FQGNSA. The CDR3 spans 13 residues. The DNA of the CDR3 is TGTGCCAGCAGCTTAGCGGAGGGCTATGGCTACACCTTC. Encoded protein: CASSLAEGYGYTF.

This clone showed up just once. The chain carries TRBV27 and TRBJ1-3; no reliable D call. Germline V gene sequence: CDR1 MNHEY, CDR2 SMNVEV (reference sequence). V was cut by 6 bases and J by 0 bases, with 9 bases left in between. The CDR3 covers 14 residues. CDR3 coding DNA: TGTGCCAGCAGGGATCGGGGCTCTGGAAACACCATATATTTT. This sequence encodes CASRDRGSGNTIYF.

The table lists this clone with a few counts. The chain joins TRBV4-2 to TRBJ2-1; D is perhaps TRBD2 (6 bases). Germline CDR1 and CDR2: LGHNA and YNFKEQ. Trimming left V 4 bases short and J 15 bases short, with 16 bases between. This CDR3 spans 12 amino acids. CDR3: CASSPRSEGLFF. DNA of the CDR3: TGTGCCAGCAGCCCAAGGTCGGAGGGGCTGTTCTTC.

The chain carries TRBV5-1 and TRBJ1-3; tentative D call: TRBD1 (5 bases). The V gene's germline CDR1 is SGHRS and CDR2 YFSETQ. The CDR3 runs 17 residues. The germline V and J ends were trimmed by 4 bases and 2 bases, with 19 bases remaining between them. The CDR3 bases are TGCGCCAGCAGCGTATCCCGGGACGTCGAAACTGGAAACACCATATATTTT. Its translation: CASSVSRDVETGNTIYF.

Concerning this clone itself: Other DNA sequences in the same sample also yield this CDR3. The V call is TRBV6-5, the J call TRBJ2-7, with unresolved D. The CDR3 is 13 residues long. Trimming took off 0 bases at V and 1 base at J, with 4 bases between the two ends. Germline V CDR1 and CDR2: MNHEY, SVGAGI. The CDR3 nucleotides are TGTGCCAGCAGTTACTCGGGTTCCTACGAGCAGTACTTC. Residues: CASSYSGSYEQYF.

The V and J genes are TRBV19 and TRBJ1-5; D is uncertain. V gave up 3 bases and J gave up 0 bases, with 9 bases separating them. This CDR3 contains 15 residues. Germline CDR1 reads LNHDA; CDR2 reads SQIVND (reference sequence). As DNA, the CDR3 is TGTGCCAGTAGTATCAATGGGGATAGCAATCAGCCCCAGCATTTT. This translates into CASSINGDSNQPQHF.

The chain links TRBV19 to TRBJ1-4; D gene unclear. The V gene lost 6 bases and the J gene lost 5 bases, with 7 bases spanning the gap. The CDR3 totals 12 residues. Germline V gene sequence: CDR1 LNHDA, CDR2 SQIVND (reference sequence). The CDR3 nucleotides read TGTGCCAGTAGGGTTGGAAATGAAAAACTGTTTTTT. This encodes CASRVGNEKLFF. The whole variable domain, remainder taken from reference TRBV19 and TRBJ1-4, is DGGITQSPKYLFRKEGQNVTLSCEQNLNHDAMYWYRQDPGQGLRLIYYSQIVNDFQKGDIAEGYSVSREKKESFPLTVTSAQKNPTAFYLCASRVGNEKLFFGSGTQLSVL.

The chain uses TRBV7-2 and TRBJ2-1; D gene unclear. Germline V gene sequence: CDR1 SGHTA, CDR2 FQGNSA. This CDR3 is 13 amino acids long. V lost 4 bases to trimming and J lost 4 bases, with 8 bases between them. The CDR3 nucleotides read TGTGCCAGCAGCTCCGACCAGTACAATGAGCAGTTCTTC. Protein: CASSSDQYNEQFF.

Remarks on this clone: At one end the junction does not follow the germline gene, possibly because of a read error. The chain links TRBV7-7 to TRBJ2-2; 9 positions agree with TRBD1. CDR1 and CDR2 (germline): SSHAT, FNYEAQ (reference sequence). This CDR3 contains 18 residues. For the CDR3, the DNA is TGTGCTAGCAGCCGGCCCCCCACGCGGGACAGGGTCACCGGGGAGCTGTTTTTT. Protein product: CASSRPPTRDRVTGELFF.

This chain joins TRBV13 and TRBJ1-2; 9 bases agree with TRBD1. Germline V lookup: CDR1 PRHDT, CDR2 FYEKMQ (reference sequence). Trimming cost V 5 bases and J 2 bases; bases outside gene matches: 9. This CDR3 is built from 16 residues. CDR3 coding DNA: TGTGCCAGCAGCCGTACCGGGACAGGGCACAACTATGGCTACACCTTC. It encodes CASSRTGTGHNYGYTF.

On this clone: This specimen includes other DNA sequences encoding the same CDR3. V usage is TRBV30 and J usage is TRBJ2-7; D ambiguous. V was pared by 0 bases and J by 3 bases, with 6 bases between. The CDR3 contains 12 residues. Germline V lookup: CDR1 GTSNPN, CDR2 SVGIG (reference sequence). The CDR3 DNA is TGTGCCTGGAGTGTACTGGGCTACGAGCAGTACTTC. It yields the protein CAWSVLGYEQYF.

The V gene is TRBV28, the J gene TRBJ2-7, with 8 bases matching TRBD2. Germline CDR1 and CDR2: MDHEN and SYDVKM. V shed 6 bases and J 3 bases; nucleotides not matched to a gene: 7. This CDR3 is built from 14 residues. The chain's CDR3 is CASRTAGVNYEQYF. CDR3 in DNA: TGTGCCAGCAGGACAGCGGGGGTAAACTACGAGCAGTACTTC.

The chain couples TRBV5-1 to TRBJ2-7; TRBD2 matches at 9 bases. Unmatched junction bases numbered 9, after V lost 0 bases and J lost 5 bases. Germline values: CDR1 SGHRS, CDR2 YFSETQ. This CDR3 spans 16 amino acids. CDR3 in DNA: TGCGCCAGCAGCTTGGAACTAGCGGGCGCCATCGACGAGCAGTACTTC. Protein: CASSLELAGAIDEQYF.

J is TRBJ2-3 and V is TRBV18; D gene unclear. This CDR3 comprises 14 residues. Germline loops: CDR1 KGHSH, CDR2 LQKENI. Trimming shortened V by 2 bases and J by 2 bases, and 8 bases separated the two germline ends. The CDR3 bases are TGTGCCAGCTCACCATCGGCTCACACAGATACGCAGTATTTT. Amino acids: CASSPSAHTDTQYF. The full variable domain, rest sourced from reference TRBV18 and TRBJ2-3, is NAGVMQNPRHLVRRRGQEARLRCSPMKGHSHVYWYRQLPEEGLKFMVYLQKENIIDESGMPKERFSAEFPKEGPSILRIQQVVRGDSAAYFCASSPSAHTDTQYFGPGTRLTVL.

CDR3 protein: CASSEGLALSYEQYF. DNA for the CDR3: TGCGCCAGCAGTGAGGGACTAGCGCTTTCCTACGAGCAGTACTTC. The V gene is TRBV10-2, the J gene TRBJ2-7; TRBD2 aligns across 9 bases. This CDR3 region has 15 residues. The J segment lost 1 base and the V segment lost 2 bases, leaving 3 bases of the junction unmatched. From germline, CDR1 is WSHSY and CDR2 SAAADI.

The V gene is TRBV7-2, the J gene TRBJ2-3; 15 bases are shared with TRBD2. Trimming at V came to 5 bases and at J to 7 bases, leaving 7 bases not matched to a gene. This CDR3 spans 16 amino acids. Looked up from germline, CDR1 is SGHTA and CDR2 is FQGNSA. The chain's CDR3 is CASSPWGLAGGYTQYF. The CDR3 coding sequence is TGTGCCAGCAGCCCCTGGGGACTAGCGGGGGGATATACGCAGTATTTT.